One and the same sample provided the 10 T cell receptor beta chains below, sequenced in a study of CD8 T cell repertoires and HIV-1 epitope variants (dated by TCRdb to 2020 to 2022). Their specific antigens are unknown. The receptor library was made with the immunoSEQ multiplex PCR assay. TCRdb obtained this table from immuneACCESS and retained in-frame rearrangements with V and J assigned. These tables miss some clones; where compared with another copy, unresolved V genes account for less than half of the shortfall, and the remainder is unexplained. The sample table lists several thousand clones, less than 75% of them with a count of one. The ten largest clonotypes hold around two fifths of the sample. Sequenced input: cultured CD8+ T cells derived from PBMCs. Every receptor here comes from a male donor with HIV.

Only a few counts were recorded for this clone. The gene calls are TRBV30 and TRBJ1-1, with D perhaps matching TRBD1 (5 bases). V gave up 5 bases and J gave up 0 bases, with 10 bases separating them. The CDR3 covers 13 residues. Germline V CDR1 and CDR2: GTSNPN, SVGIG (reference sequence). CDR3 sequence (DNA): TGTGCCTGGGGTTTGACAGTGAACACTGAAGCTTTCTTT. Its translation: CAWGLTVNTEAFF.

This sequence joins TRBV7-9 and TRBJ2-1, with TRBD2 matching 7 bases. Germline V lookup: CDR1 SEHNR, CDR2 FQNEAQ (reference sequence). The CDR3 extends over 15 amino acids. Trimming cost V 3 bases and J 3 bases; bases outside gene matches: 5. The CDR3 region is CASSLAGVHYNEQFF. The CDR3, as DNA: TGTGCCAGCAGCTTGGCGGGAGTACACTACAATGAGCAGTTCTTC.

V usage is TRBV6-5 and J usage is TRBJ2-3; a possible D gene is TRBD1 (6 bases). V lost 5 bases, J lost 7 bases, and 16 bases lay in between. The CDR3 has 14 residues. Germline V CDR1 and CDR2: MNHEY, SVGAGI. CDR3 bases: TGTGCCAGCAGTGAATCGGACAGACACTATACGCAGTATTTT. Its protein is CASSESDRHYTQYF.

The chain links TRBV15 to TRBJ2-5, with D perhaps given as TRBD1 or TRBD2 (5 bases each). Trimming shortened V by 5 bases and J by 4 bases, and 17 bases separated the two germline ends. Per the germline V gene, CDR1 is LNHNV and CDR2 is YYDKDF (reference sequence). The CDR3 is made up of 15 amino acids. The chain's CDR3 is CATSDGEEGIETQYF. CDR3 nucleotide sequence: TGTGCCACCAGCGACGGTGAAGAGGGGATAGAGACCCAGTACTTC.

The chain is built from TRBV5-1 and TRBJ2-3; D remains ambiguous. Trimming pared 2 bases from V and 2 bases from J, leaving 9 bases between. The germline V gene has CDR1 SGHRS and CDR2 YFSETQ. This CDR3 is built from 14 residues. CDR3 nucleotide sequence: TGCGCCAGCAGCTTTGATAAGACCACAGATACGCAGTATTTT. Residues: CASSFDKTTDTQYF.

This chain links TRBV25-1 with TRBJ1-1, with D unclear. V was shortened by 1 base and J by 1 base, with 4 bases between the two germline ends. From germline, CDR1 is MGHDK and CDR2 SYGVNS. This CDR3 contains 13 residues. DNA of the CDR3: TGTGCCAGCAGTGAATGGGGGAACACTGAAGCTTTCTTT. Encoded protein: CASSEWGNTEAFF. Filled out from reference TRBV25-1 and TRBJ1-1, the complete variable domain reads EADIYQTPRYLVIGTGKKITLECSQTMGHDKMYWYQQDPGMELHLIHYSYGVNSTEKGDLSSESTVSRIRTEHFPLTLESARPSHTSQYLCASSEWGNTEAFFGQGTRLTVV.

The chain recombines TRBV25-1 with TRBJ2-7, with TRBD1 as a possible D gene (5 bases). Trimming pared 3 bases from V and 3 bases from J, leaving 6 bases between. Germline values: CDR1 MGHDK, CDR2 SYGVNS. This CDR3 region has 12 residues. CDR3 protein: CASSDRVYEQYF. The CDR3 DNA reads TGTGCCAGCAGTGACAGGGTCTACGAGCAGTACTTC.

The V gene is TRBV19, the J gene TRBJ2-7; D is ambiguous. The CDR3 covers 14 residues. V was trimmed by 5 bases and J by 3 bases, leaving 14 bases between them. Germline V gene sequence: CDR1 LNHDA, CDR2 SQIVND (reference sequence). In DNA form, the CDR3 reads TGTGCCAGTAGTCGGGTAGCTGCTGACTACGAGCAGTACTTC. Protein sequence: CASSRVAADYEQYF.

The V call is TRBV20-1, the J call TRBJ2-5; the D is unclear. The CDR3 covers 11 residues. V shed 3 bases and J shed 3 bases, with 5 bases lying between them. Germline CDR1 is DFQATT and CDR2 is SNEGSKA (reference sequence). The CDR3 DNA reads TGCAGTGCTAGGCCCGAAGAGACCCAGTACTTC. Its protein is CSARPEETQYF.

This sequence joins TRBV10-3 and TRBJ2-7; 7 nucleotides agree with TRBD1. In germline, CDR1 is ENHRY, CDR2 SYGVKD. The CDR3 has 14 amino acids. V gave up 3 bases and J gave up 4 bases; unmatched junction bases: 6. The CDR3 DNA reads TGTGCCATCAGTGAAACCGGGACAGAATACGAGCAGTACTTC. Translated: CAISETGTEYEQYF.